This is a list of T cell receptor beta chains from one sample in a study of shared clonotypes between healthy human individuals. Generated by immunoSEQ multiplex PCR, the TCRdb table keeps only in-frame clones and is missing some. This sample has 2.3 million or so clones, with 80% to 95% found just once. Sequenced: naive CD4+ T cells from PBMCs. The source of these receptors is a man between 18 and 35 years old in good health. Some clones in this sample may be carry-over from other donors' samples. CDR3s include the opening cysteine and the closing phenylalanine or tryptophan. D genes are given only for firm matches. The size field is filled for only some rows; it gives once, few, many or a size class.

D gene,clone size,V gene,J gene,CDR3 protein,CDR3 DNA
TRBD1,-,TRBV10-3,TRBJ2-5,CAISEGQGVLTQYF,TGTGCCATCAGTGAAGGACAGGGGGTTTTGACCCAGTACTTC
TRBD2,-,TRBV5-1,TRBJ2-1,CASSLPGLAGTYNEQFF,TGCGCCAGCAGCCTGCCGGGACTAGCGGGGACCTACAATGAGCAGTTCTTC
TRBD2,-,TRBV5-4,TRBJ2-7,CASSLAVAGGLAEQYF,TGTGCCAGCAGCTTGGCGGTAGCGGGAGGGCTTGCCGAGCAGTACTTC
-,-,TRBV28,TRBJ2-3,CASSPAGRGSTDTQYF,TGTGCCAGCAGTCCCGCGGGGCGGGGAAGCACAGATACGCAGTATTTT
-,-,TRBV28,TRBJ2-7,CASRVGRSYEQYF,TGTGCCAGCCGGGTAGGGCGTTCCTACGAGCAGTACTTC
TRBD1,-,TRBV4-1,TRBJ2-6,CARTYRGLISTGANVLTF,TGCGCCAGGACCTACAGGGGGCTCATTTCCACTGGGGCCAACGTCCTGACTTTC
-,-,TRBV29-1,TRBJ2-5,CSAGGQAQETQYF,TGCAGCGCCGGGGGTCAGGCCCAAGAGACCCAGTACTTC
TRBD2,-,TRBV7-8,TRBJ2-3,CASSYRGDPSTDTQYF,TGTGCCAGCAGCTACCGGGGGGACCCAAGCACAGATACGCAGTATTTT
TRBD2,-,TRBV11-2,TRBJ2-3,CASSPRTSGRSYTQYF,TGTGCCAGCAGCCCCAGGACTAGCGGGAGATCGTATACGCAGTATTTT
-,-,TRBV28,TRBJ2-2,CASSLFKWGRWTGELFF,TGTGCCAGCAGTTTATTTAAGTGGGGAAGGTGGACCGGGGAGCTGTTTTTT
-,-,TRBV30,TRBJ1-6,CAWSRTGSPLHF,TGTGCCTGGAGTCGGACTGGATCACCCCTCCACTTT
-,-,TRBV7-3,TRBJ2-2,CASSLIPGTGELFF,TGTGCCAGCAGCTTAATCCCTGGCACCGGGGAGCTGTTTTTT
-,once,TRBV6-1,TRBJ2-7,CASSWEASYEQYF,TGTGCCAGCAGTTGGGAAGCCTCCTACGAGCAGTACTTC
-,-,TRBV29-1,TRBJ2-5,CSVGGTLLRETQYF,TGCAGCGTTGGAGGGACCCTTTTGAGAGAGACCCAGTACTTC
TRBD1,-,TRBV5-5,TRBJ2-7,CASSRPGQGGEQYF,TGTGCCAGCAGCCGCCCGGGACAGGGCGGGGAGCAGTACTTC
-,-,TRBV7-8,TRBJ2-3,CASSLGTARFTDTQYF,TGTGCCAGCAGCTTAGGGACCGCTCGGTTCACAGATACGCAGTATTTT
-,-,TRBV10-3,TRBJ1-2,CAISDGLGGGYTF,TGTGCCATCAGTGATGGATTAGGGGGAGGCTACACCTTC
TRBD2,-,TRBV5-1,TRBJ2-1,CASSSLAGGPNEQFF,TGCGCCAGCAGTTCACTAGCGGGAGGGCCAAATGAGCAGTTCTTC
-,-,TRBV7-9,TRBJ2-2,CASSSSPVHTGELFF,TGTGCCAGCAGCTCTTCGCCCGTTCACACCGGGGAGCTGTTTTTT
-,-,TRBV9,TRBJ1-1,CASSGTVNTEAFF,TGTGCCAGCAGCGGGACAGTGAACACTGAAGCTTTCTTT
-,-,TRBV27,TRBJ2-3,CASRTGAPDTQYF,TGTGCCAGCAGAACCGGGGCCCCGGATACGCAGTATTTT
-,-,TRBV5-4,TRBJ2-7,CASRPRDSEDEQYF,TGTGCCAGCAGGCCCCGGGACTCAGAGGACGAGCAGTACTTC
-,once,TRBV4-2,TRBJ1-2,CASSQYRGDDTHYGYTF,TGTGCCAGCAGCCAATACCGCGGGGATGACACCCACTATGGCTACACCTTC
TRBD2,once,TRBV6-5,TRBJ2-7,CASSAREGRDEQYF,TGTGCCAGTTCAGCGCGGGAGGGCAGGGACGAGCAGTACTTC
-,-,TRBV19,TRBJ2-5,CASSIERVGGQETQYF,TGTGCCAGTAGTATAGAGAGGGTCGGTGGGCAAGAGACCCAGTACTTC
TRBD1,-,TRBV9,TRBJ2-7,CASSERDSPRRYF,TGTGCCAGCAGCGAGAGGGACAGTCCTCGGCGGTACTTC
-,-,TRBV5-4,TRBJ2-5,CASNRRGEGGETQYF,TGTGCCAGCAATAGAAGGGGGGAAGGAGGGGAGACCCAGTACTTC
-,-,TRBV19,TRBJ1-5,CASSPPGNQPQHF,TGTGCCAGTAGTCCTCCGGGCAATCAGCCCCAGCATTTT
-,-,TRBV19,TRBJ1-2,CASRLLDRGYTF,TGTGCCAGTAGGCTCCTCGACCGTGGCTACACCTTC
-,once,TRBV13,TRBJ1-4,CASSLGLTVATNEKLFF,TGTGCCAGCAGCTTAGGGTTGACGGTCGCAACTAATGAAAAACTGTTTTTT
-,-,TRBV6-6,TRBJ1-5,CASSGPGRNQPQHF,TGTGCCAGCAGTGGGCCGGGACGCAATCAGCCCCAGCATTTT
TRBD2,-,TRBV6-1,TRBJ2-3,CASSELAGDTQYF,TGTGCCAGCAGTGAATTAGCGGGAGATACGCAGTATTTT
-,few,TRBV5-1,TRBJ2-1,CASSLNNEQFF,TGCGCCAGCAGCTTGAACAATGAGCAGTTCTTC
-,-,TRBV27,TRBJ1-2,CASSSALGRHNYGYTF,TGTGCCAGCAGTAGTGCGTTGGGACGGCATAACTATGGCTACACCTTC
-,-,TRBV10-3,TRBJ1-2,CAISEAGWAKSGYTF,TGTGCCATCAGTGAGGCGGGGTGGGCAAAATCGGGCTACACCTTC
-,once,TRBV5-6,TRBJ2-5,CASSLGGRQETQYF,TGTGCCAGCAGCTTGGGCGGCAGACAAGAGACCCAGTACTTC
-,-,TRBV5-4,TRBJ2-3,CASSLGLGLEGDTQYF,TGTGCCAGCAGCTTGGGCCTGGGATTAGAAGGGGATACGCAGTATTTT
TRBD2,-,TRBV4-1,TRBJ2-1,CASSQDRTSAYNEQFF,TGCGCCAGCAGCCAAGATCGAACTAGCGCCTACAATGAGCAGTTCTTC
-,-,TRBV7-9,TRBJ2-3,CASSLPEKPDTQYF,TGTGCCAGCAGCCTTCCCGAGAAACCGGATACGCAGTATTTT
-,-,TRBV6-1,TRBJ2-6,CASSEAPGGSGANVLTF,TGTGCCAGCAGTGAAGCGCCAGGAGGGTCTGGGGCCAACGTCCTGACTTTC
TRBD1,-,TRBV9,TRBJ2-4,CASSPGTANIQYF,TGTGCCAGCAGCCCCGGGACAGCAAACATTCAGTACTTC
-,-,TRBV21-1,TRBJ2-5,CASSKGTPGPGSAQYF,TGTGCCAGCAGCAAAGGGACCCCGGGGCCCGGTTCAGCCCAGTACTTC
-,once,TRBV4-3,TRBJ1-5,CASSQDQGSTRNQPQHF,TGCGCCAGCAGCCAAGATCAAGGCAGCACGCGAAATCAGCCCCAGCATTTT
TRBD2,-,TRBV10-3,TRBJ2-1,CATSSGRSPYNEQFF,TGTGCCACCTCTAGCGGGAGGAGCCCGTACAATGAGCAGTTCTTC
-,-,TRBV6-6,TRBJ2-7,CASSYSGPPAGEQYF,TGTGCCAGCAGTTACTCTGGCCCCCCCGCGGGCGAGCAGTACTTC
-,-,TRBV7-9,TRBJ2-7,CASSFSGPYEQYF,TGTGCCAGCAGCTTTTCGGGGCCCTACGAGCAGTACTTC
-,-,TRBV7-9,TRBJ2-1,CASSLREPQLYSYNEQFF,TGTGCCAGCAGCTTACGAGAGCCACAACTATACTCCTACAATGAGCAGTTCTTC